A few counts support the clone carrying this T cell receptor beta chain. No antigen is known for it. Each donor (without exception) was a healthy Caucasian. The CDR3 consists of 13 residues. V lost 3 bases and J 6 bases, leaving 11 bases between the germline ends. These data come from a study of identical twins. MiXCR, applied by TCRdb to the 5' RACE reads, yields one record per CDR3 protein. The table includes some 730,000 distinct CDR3 sequences, about 18% detected once. Study observations and caveats: Part of the zero-insertion signal could reflect confounding by invariant MAIT and iNKT cells. Models underpredicted monozygotic twin sharing of out-of-frame TCR alpha.

The same data also went into a second study, on T cells expressing NK-cell markers.

What was sequenced was PBMCs. This sequence originates from a woman aged 18-30 years in good health. J is TRBJ1-1 and V is TRBV12-3 or TRBV12-4; no firm D call. The CDR3 region has the DNA TGTGCCAGCAGTTTCGCGGAGATCTCTGAAGCTTTCTTT. It is translated as CASSFAEISEAFF.